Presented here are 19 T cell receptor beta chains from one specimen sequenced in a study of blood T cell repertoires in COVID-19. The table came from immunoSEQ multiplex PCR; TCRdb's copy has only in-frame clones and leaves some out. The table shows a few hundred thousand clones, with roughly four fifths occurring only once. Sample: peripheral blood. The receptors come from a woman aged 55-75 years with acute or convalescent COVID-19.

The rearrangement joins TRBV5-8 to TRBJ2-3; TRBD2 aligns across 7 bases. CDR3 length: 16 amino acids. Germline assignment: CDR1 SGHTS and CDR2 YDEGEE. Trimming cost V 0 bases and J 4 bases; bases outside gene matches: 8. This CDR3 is CASSLAPGGSADTQYF. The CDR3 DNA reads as TGTGCCAGCAGCTTGGCCCCGGGGGGTAGCGCAGATACGCAGTATTTT.

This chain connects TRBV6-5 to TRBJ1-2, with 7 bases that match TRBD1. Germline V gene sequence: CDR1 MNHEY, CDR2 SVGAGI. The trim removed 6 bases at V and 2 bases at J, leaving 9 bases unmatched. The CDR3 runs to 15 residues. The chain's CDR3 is CASRRQGAWNYGYTF. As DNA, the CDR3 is TGTGCCAGCAGGAGACAGGGAGCATGGAACTATGGCTACACCTTC.

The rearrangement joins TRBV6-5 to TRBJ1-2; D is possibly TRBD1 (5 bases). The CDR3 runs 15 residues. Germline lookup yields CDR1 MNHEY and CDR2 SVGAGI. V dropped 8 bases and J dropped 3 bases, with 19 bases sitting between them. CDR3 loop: CASASHGTGDYGYTF. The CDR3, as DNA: TGTGCCAGCGCTAGCCATGGGACGGGGGACTATGGCTACACCTTC.

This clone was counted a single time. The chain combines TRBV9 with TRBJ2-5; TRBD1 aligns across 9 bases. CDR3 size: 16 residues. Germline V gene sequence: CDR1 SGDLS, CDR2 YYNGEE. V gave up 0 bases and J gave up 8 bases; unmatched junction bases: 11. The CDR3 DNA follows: TGTGCCAGCAGCGTAGGGGGACAGGGAGGTTTGGGAACCCAGTACTTC. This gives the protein CASSVGGQGGLGTQYF.

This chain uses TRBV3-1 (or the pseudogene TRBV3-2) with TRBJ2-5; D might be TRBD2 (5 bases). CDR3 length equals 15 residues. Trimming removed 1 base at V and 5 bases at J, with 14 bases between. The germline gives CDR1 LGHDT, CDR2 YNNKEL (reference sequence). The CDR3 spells CASSQGRTSWETQYF. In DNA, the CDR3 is TGTGCCAGCAGCCAAGGACGAACTAGTTGGGAGACCCAGTACTTC.

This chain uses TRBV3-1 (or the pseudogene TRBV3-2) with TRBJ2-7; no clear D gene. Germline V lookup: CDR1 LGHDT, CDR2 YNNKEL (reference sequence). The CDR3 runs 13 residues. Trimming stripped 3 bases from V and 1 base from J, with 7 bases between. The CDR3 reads CASSHGDSYEQYF. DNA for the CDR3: TGTGCCAGCAGCCACGGAGATTCCTACGAGCAGTACTTC.

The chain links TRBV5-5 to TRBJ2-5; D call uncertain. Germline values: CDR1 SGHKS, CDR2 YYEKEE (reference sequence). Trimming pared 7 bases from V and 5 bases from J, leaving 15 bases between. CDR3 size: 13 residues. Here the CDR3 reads CASVLRFGETQYF. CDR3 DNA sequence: TGTGCCAGCGTCCTTCGCTTCGGGGAGACCCAGTACTTC.

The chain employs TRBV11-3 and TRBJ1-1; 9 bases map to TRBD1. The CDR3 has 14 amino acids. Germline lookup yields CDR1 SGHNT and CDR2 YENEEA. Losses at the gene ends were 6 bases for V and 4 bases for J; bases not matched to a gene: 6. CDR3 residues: CASRPTTGGTEAFF. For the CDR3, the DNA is TGTGCCAGCAGACCAACGACAGGGGGCACTGAAGCTTTCTTT.

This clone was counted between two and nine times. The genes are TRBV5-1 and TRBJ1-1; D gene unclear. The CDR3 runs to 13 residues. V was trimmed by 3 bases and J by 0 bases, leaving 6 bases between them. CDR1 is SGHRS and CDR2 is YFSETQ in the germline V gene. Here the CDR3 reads CASSWRVNTEAFF. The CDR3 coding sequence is TGCGCCAGCAGCTGGAGAGTGAACACTGAAGCTTTCTTT.

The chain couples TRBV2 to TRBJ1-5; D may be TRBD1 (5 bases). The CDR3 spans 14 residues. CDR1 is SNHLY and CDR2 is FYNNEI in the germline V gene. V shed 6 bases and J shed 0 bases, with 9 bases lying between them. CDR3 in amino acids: CASRRGNSNQPQHF. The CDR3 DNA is TGTGCCAGCAGGCGGGGGAATAGCAATCAGCCCCAGCATTTT.

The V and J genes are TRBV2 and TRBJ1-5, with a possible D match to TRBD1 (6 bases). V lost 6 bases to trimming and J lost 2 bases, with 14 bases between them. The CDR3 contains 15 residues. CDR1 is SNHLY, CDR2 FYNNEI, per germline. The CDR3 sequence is CASRGTGSGNQPQHF. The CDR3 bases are TGTGCCAGCAGGGGAACAGGGTCTGGCAATCAGCCCCAGCATTTT.

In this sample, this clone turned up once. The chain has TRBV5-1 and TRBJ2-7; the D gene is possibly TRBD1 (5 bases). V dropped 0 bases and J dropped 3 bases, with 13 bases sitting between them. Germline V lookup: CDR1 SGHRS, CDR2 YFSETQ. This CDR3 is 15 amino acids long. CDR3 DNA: TGCGCCAGCAGCTTGGAGGGGCCGTCAAACTACGAGCAGTACTTC. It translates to CASSLEGPSNYEQYF.

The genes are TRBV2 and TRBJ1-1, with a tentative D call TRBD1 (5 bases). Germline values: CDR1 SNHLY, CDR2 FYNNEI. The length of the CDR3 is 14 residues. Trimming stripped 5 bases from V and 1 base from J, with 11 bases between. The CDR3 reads CASSPGLQNTEAFF. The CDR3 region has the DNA TGTGCCAGCAGTCCGGGACTGCAGAACACTGAAGCTTTCTTT. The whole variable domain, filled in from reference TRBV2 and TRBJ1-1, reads EPEVTQTPSHQVTQMGQEVILRCVPISNHLYFYWYRQILGQKVEFLVSFYNNEISEKSEIFDDQFSVERPDGSNFTLKIRSTKLEDSAMYFCASSPGLQNTEAFFGQGTRLTVV.

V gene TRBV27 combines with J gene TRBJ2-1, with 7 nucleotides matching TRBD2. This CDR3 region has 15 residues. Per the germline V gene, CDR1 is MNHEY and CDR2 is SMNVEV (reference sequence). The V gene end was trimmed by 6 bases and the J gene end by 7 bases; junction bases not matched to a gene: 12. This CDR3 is CASSNSGAWLNEQFF. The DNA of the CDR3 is TGTGCCAGCAGCAACAGCGGGGCCTGGTTAAATGAGCAGTTCTTC.

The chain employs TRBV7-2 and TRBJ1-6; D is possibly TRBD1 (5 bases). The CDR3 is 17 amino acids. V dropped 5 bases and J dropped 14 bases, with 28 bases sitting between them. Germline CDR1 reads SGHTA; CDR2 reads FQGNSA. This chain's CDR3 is CASSPGFSVSGTGALHF. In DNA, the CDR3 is TGTGCCAGCAGCCCCGGGTTTTCGGTGTCCGGCACGGGGGCCCTCCACTTT. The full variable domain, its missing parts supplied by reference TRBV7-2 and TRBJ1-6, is GAGVSQSPSNKVTEKGKDVELRCDPISGHTALYWYRQSLGQGLEFLIYFQGNSAPDKSGLPSDRFSAERTGGSVSTLTIQRTQQEDSAVYLCASSPGFSVSGTGALHFGNGTRLTVT.

The CDR3 sequence is CASSYAGMVGNQPQHF. Written as DNA, the CDR3 is TGTGCCAGCAGTTACGCAGGGATGGTTGGCAATCAGCCCCAGCATTTT. V is TRBV6-2 or TRBV6-3 and J is TRBJ1-5; weak D call: TRBD1 (5 bases). In germline, CDR1 is MNHEY, CDR2 SVGEGT. This CDR3 is built from 16 residues. V lost 2 bases, J lost 2 bases, and 13 bases lay in between.

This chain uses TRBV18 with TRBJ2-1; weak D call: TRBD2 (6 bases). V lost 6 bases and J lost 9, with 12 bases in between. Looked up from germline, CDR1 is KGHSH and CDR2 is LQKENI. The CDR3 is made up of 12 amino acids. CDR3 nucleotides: TGTGCCAGCTCGGACGGGAGAGGTGAGCAGTTCTTC. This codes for CASSDGRGEQFF.

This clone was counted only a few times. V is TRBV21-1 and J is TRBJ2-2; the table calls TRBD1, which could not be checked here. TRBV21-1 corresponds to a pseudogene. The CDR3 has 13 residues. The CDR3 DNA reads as TGTGCCGGACAGGGGCCGAACACCGGGGAGCTGTTTTTT. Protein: CAGQGPNTGELFF.

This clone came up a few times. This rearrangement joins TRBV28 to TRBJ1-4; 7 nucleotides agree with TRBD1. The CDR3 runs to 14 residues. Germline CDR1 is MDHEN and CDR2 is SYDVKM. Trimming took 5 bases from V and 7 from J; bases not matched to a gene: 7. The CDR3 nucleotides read TGTGCCAGCAGTACAGGGGCAGGGGGTGAAAAACTGTTTTTT. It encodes CASSTGAGGEKLFF.